This TCR beta chain was recorded in a study of immune evolution from preneoplasia to lung adenocarcinoma. As concerns this clone: Antigen unknown.

Some clones are missing from TCRdb's copy, which holds only in-frame ones; the method was immunoSEQ multiplex PCR. The table shows some 5,000 clones, with 76% occurring only once. Study conclusions and caveats: Normal lung had highest clonality; later lesions appeared denser, more diverse.

The sequence was collected from a person aged 65 to 79 with lung adenocarcinoma. The material sequenced was FFPE minimally invasive lung adenocarcinoma tissue.

CDR3 in amino acids: CASSPLRLLTDTQYF. CDR3 nucleotide sequence: TGTGCCAGCAGCCCACTTCGCCTTCTCACAGATACGCAGTATTTT. The V gene is TRBV5-6, the J gene TRBJ2-3; D gene uncertain. Trimming shortened V by 4 bases and J by 2 bases, and 14 bases separated the two germline ends. The CDR3 spans 15 residues. Germline V lookup: CDR1 SGHDT, CDR2 YYEEEE.